The subject of this entry is one T cell receptor (beta chain). Sequencing was performed with immunoSEQ multiplex PCR; in TCRdb, only in-frame clones are kept and a portion is missing. The table shows approximately 50,000 clones, with about 88% occurring only once. The germline V gene has CDR1 SGHTA and CDR2 FQGNSA. Trimming cost V 4 bases and J 5 bases; bases outside gene matches: 3. CDR3 length: 13 amino acids. This sample is part of a study of PD-L1 blockade in urothelial cancer. Study-wide context: Among blood samples, the median T cell count was some 150,000.

The time point was: pretreatment peripheral blood. Source: PBMCs, taken around atezolizumab (anti-PD-L1) treatment. This rearrangement joins TRBV7-2 to TRBJ2-5; 8 bases match TRBD1. The sequence came from a man aged 70-80 years with urothelial cancer. The CDR3 DNA reads TGTGCCAGCAGCTCGGGACAGGTGGAGACCCAGTACTTC. Amino acid sequence: CASSSGQVETQYF. Using reference TRBV7-2 and TRBJ2-5 for the parts outside the CDR3, the full variable domain is GAGVSQSPSNKVTEKGKDVELRCDPISGHTALYWYRQSLGQGLEFLIYFQGNSAPDKSGLPSDRFSAERTGGSVSTLTIQRTQQEDSAVYLCASSSGQVETQYFGPGTRLLVL.